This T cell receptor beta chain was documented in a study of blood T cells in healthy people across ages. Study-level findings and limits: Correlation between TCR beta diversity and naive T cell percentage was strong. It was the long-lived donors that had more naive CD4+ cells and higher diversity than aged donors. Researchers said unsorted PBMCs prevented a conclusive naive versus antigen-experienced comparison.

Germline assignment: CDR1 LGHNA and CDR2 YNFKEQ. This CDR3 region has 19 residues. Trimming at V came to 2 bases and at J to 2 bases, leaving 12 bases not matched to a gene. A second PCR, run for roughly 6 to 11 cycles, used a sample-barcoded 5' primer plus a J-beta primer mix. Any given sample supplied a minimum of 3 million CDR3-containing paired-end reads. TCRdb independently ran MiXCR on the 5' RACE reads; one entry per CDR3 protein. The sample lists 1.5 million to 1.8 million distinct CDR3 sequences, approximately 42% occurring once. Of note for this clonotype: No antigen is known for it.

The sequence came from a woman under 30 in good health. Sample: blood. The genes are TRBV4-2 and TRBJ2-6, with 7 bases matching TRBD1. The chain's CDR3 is CASSQPGQSLLAGANVLTF. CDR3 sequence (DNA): TGTGCCAGCAGCCAACCGGGACAGTCCCTGCTGGCTGGGGCCAACGTCCTGACTTTC.